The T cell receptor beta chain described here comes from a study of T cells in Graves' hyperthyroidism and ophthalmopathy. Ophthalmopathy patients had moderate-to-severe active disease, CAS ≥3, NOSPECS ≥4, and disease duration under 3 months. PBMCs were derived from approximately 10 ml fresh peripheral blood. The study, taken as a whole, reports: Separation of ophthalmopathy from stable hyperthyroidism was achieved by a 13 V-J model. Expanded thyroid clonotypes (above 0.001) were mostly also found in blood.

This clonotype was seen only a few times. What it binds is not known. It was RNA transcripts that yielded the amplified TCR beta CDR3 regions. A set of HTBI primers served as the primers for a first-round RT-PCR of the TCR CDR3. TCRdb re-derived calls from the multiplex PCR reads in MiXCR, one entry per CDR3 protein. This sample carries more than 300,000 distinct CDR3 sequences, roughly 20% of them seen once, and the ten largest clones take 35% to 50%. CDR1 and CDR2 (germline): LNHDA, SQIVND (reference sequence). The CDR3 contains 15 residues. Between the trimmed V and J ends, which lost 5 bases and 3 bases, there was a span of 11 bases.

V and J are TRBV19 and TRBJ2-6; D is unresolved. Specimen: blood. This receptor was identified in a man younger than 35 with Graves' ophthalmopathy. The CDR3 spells CASSLRLYGANVLTF. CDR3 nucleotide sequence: TGTGCCAGTAGTCTCCGATTATATGGGGCCAACGTCCTGACTTTC.